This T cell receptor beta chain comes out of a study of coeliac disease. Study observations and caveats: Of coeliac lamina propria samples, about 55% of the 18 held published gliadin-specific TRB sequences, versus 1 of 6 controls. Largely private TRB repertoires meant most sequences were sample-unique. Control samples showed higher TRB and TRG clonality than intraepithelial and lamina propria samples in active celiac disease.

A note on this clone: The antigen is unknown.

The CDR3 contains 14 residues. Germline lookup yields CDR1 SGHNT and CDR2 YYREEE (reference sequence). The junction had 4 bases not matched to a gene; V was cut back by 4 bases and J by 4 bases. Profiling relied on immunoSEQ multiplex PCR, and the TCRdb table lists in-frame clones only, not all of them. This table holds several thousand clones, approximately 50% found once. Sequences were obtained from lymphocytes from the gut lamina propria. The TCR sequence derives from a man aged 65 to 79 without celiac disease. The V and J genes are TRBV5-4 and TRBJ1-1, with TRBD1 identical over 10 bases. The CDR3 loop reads CASSPGQGLTEAFF. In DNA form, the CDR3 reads TGTGCCAGCAGCCCGGGACAGGGGCTCACTGAAGCTTTCTTT.